These T cell receptor beta chains were read from a single sample in a study of control samples from healthy donors and cancer patients. Here immunoSEQ multiplex PCR was the method, and the copy in TCRdb shows in-frame clones only, minus some. This table holds approximately 50,000 clones, 87% found once. The sequenced sample was PBMCs. The source is a man aged 60-69 years with head and neck cancer. The CDR3 runs from the conserved cysteine through the conserved F or W. Fields, in order: V gene, clone size, J gene, D gene, CDR3 DNA, CDR3 protein. A D gene is named only where the DNA matches it firmly. Not all rows give a size; the values are once, few, many and, for expanded clones, a class.

>TRBV6-6|.|TRBJ2-5|.
TGTGCCAGCAGTCGGGCGGGGGAGACCCAGTACTTC
CASSRAGETQYF
>TRBV6-5|once|TRBJ1-1|TRBD1
TGTGCCAGCAGGGGGACAGGGAACACTGAAGCTTTCTTT
CASRGTGNTEAFF
>TRBV6-1|.|TRBJ2-5|.
TGTGCCAGCAGTGAATTGCGGGAGACCCAGTACTTC
CASSELRETQYF
>TRBV19|.|TRBJ2-5|.
TGTGCCAGTAGTATAGAGGTCAGACAAGAGACCCAGTACTTC
CASSIEVRQETQYF
>TRBV18|.|TRBJ2-4|TRBD2
TGTGCCAGCTCACCGATCGGGGAGGGGAACATTCAGTACTTC
CASSPIGEGNIQYF
>TRBV12-3/TRBV12-4|.|TRBJ1-1|.
TGTGCCAGCAGTTTATCCCCGAACACTGAAGCTTTCTTT
CASSLSPNTEAFF
>TRBV13|.|TRBJ2-2|.
TGTGCCAGCAGCCTAAGGGACGGCGGATCGAACACCGGGGAGCTGTTTTTT
CASSLRDGGSNTGELFF
>TRBV7-8|once|TRBJ1-2|.
TGTGCCAGCAGCTTAGTAGTTAGGCAGGGACGCTCTAACTATGGCTACACCTTC
CASSLVVRQGRSNYGYTF
>TRBV6-6|few|TRBJ1-6|.
TGTGCCAGCAGTCGAACATCGAGGTCCTATAATTCACCCCTCCACTTT
CASSRTSRSYNSPLHF
>TRBV18|.|TRBJ2-1|.
TGTGCCAGCTCACCACCGGACAATCCCTCCAATGAGCAGTTCTTC
CASSPPDNPSNEQFF
>TRBV5-1|.|TRBJ2-3|.
TGCGCCAGCAGTCTTGGGAGTTGGCAAGGCCCCACAGATACGCAGTATTTT
CASSLGSWQGPTDTQYF
>TRBV9|few|TRBJ2-7|TRBD2
TGTGCCAGCAGCGTAGATGGCCGGACTAGCTACGAGCAGTACTTC
CASSVDGRTSYEQYF
>TRBV6-1|.|TRBJ2-1|.
TGTGCCAGCAGTGAAGAGGTGTGGGGGACCCGCAATGAGCAGTTCTTC
CASSEEVWGTRNEQFF
>TRBV30|.|TRBJ2-7|.
TGTGCCTGGAGTGTAGGGGGGACAGTCTCCGGCGAGCAGTACTTC
CAWSVGGTVSGEQYF
>TRBV5-1|.|TRBJ2-3|.
TGCGCCAGCACCGAAGACGGGGCACGCACAGATACGCAGTATTTT
CASTEDGARTDTQYF
>TRBV27|.|TRBJ2-3|.
TGTGCCAGCAGTTTATATCAGGGCCCAGATACGCAGTATTTT
CASSLYQGPDTQYF
>TRBV6-5|.|TRBJ1-2|TRBD1
TGTGCCAGCAGTTATCGGGGACAGGGGGCGGCTGGCTACACCTTC
CASSYRGQGAAGYTF
>TRBV10-3|.|TRBJ1-2|.
TGTGCCACGGGCCAGGGAAGCGGCTACACCTTC
CATGQGSGYTF
>TRBV18|.|TRBJ1-6|.
TGTGCCAGCTCACCTGACGGTGGTAATTCACCCCTCCACTTT
CASSPDGGNSPLHF
>TRBV2|.|TRBJ1-1|.
TGTGCCAGCAAAGTTCACACTGAAGCTTTCTTT
CASKVHTEAFF
>TRBV15|.|TRBJ1-1|TRBD1
TGTGCCACCAGCAGAGAGGGCAGGGGGGCCACTGAAGCTTTCTTT
CATSREGRGATEAFF
>TRBV2|.|TRBJ2-7|.
TGTGCCAGCAGTTATCAGGACGAGCAGTACTTC
CASSYQDEQYF
>TRBV7-3|.|TRBJ1-1|.
TGTGCCAGCAGCTTAACGGGCGGCACTGAAGCTTTCTTT
CASSLTGGTEAFF
>TRBV6-6|.|TRBJ1-5|.
TGTGCCAGCAGTTACTCTTTCGGGCCAGAGCAGCCCCAGCATTTT
CASSYSFGPEQPQHF
>TRBV7-9|.|TRBJ2-7|.
TGTGCCAGCAGCTTACATGGCGGGACCTACGAGCAGTACTTC
CASSLHGGTYEQYF
>TRBV7-9|.|TRBJ1-4|.
TGTGCCAGCAGCTTAGATTTTGTCGATTCTAAACTGTTTTTT
CASSLDFVDSKLFF
>TRBV2|.|TRBJ1-6|TRBD1
TGTGCCAGCAGTGGCCCCGGGACAGGGGCAGCTAGTTCACCCCTCCACTTT
CASSGPGTGAASSPLHF
>TRBV7-2|.|TRBJ2-3|.
TGTGCCAGCAGCCCCCAGGGGGCGGGGGAGCCTCACTCTACGCAGTATTTT
CASSPQGAGEPHSTQYF
>TRBV5-8|.|TRBJ1-1|.
TGTGCCTCCGCCCCGGGGGCCGGACGGGGGACTGAAGCTTTCTTT
CASAPGAGRGTEAFF
>TRBV6-2/TRBV6-3|once|TRBJ2-4|TRBD1
TGTGCCAGCAGCCCCTCCGGGACAGGGGGCCGGTACTTC
CASSPSGTGGRYF
>TRBV5-1|.|TRBJ2-3|.
TGCGCCAGCAGCCTGTGGATGGGGGCTCAGGGCCGCACAGATACGCAGTATTTT
CASSLWMGAQGRTDTQYF
>TRBV28|.|TRBJ1-4|TRBD1
TGTGCCAGCAGTGTACTGACAGGGAGGGAGGAAAAACTGTTTTTT
CASSVLTGREEKLFF
>TRBV7-2|.|TRBJ2-3|.
TGTGCCAGCAGCGCCAATGGTTGGGATACGCAGTATTTT
CASSANGWDTQYF
>TRBV27|.|TRBJ2-2|TRBD2
TGTGCCAGCAACCGGGGGGGCCACGGGGAGCTGTTTTTT
CASNRGGHGELFF